This T cell receptor (beta chain) was sequenced in a study of OX40 agonist ivuxolimab in advanced cancers. The study, taken as a whole, reports: The average count of expanded clones was higher among CD8+ T cells than among CD4+. Clonal expansion from baseline to week 6 occurred in both CD4+ and CD8+ T cells.

With respect to this clone: Its antigen is undetermined.

Libraries were prepared by immunoSEQ multiplex PCR; TCRdb keeps only in-frame clonotypes and omits some of them. The sample contains approximately 60,000 clones, 85% of which appear only once. A history of autoimmune disease or systemic immunosuppression excluded patients. Blood specimens came from baseline, cycle 4 day 1, and cycle 7 day 1. V was clipped by 0 bases and J by 7 bases; unmatched bases: 9. The germline V gene has CDR1 GTSNPN and CDR2 SVGIG (reference sequence). This CDR3 spans 15 amino acids. Specimen: CD4+ or CD8+ T cells sorted from blood, collected in a trial of the OX40 agonist ivuxolimab. This sequence joins TRBV30 and TRBJ1-5; TRBD1 matches at 7 bases. The source is an adult with an advanced solid tumor such as melanoma, head and neck, liver or kidney cancer. CDR3 sequence reads: CAWSVLRGQGQPQHF. In DNA, the CDR3 is TGTGCCTGGAGTGTACTTAGGGGGCAAGGACAGCCCCAGCATTTT.